Each of the 2 T cell receptor beta chains below was sequenced from the same sample in a study of blood T cell repertoires in COVID-19. This table comes from immunoSEQ multiplex PCR, and its TCRdb copy is limited to in-frame clones, with some not included. The sample carries about 180,000 clones, about 88% recorded once. Sequenced sample: peripheral blood. The source is a man between 18 and 29 years old who had recovered from COVID-19.

The CDR3 nucleotides read TGTGCCAGTAGTAAGACAGGAGGTAAAGTTACGGATGAGCAGTTCTTC. It encodes CASSKTGGKVTDEQFF. V and J are TRBV19 and TRBJ2-1; perhaps TRBD1 as D (6 bases). The CDR3 loop spans 16 amino acids. Germline assignment: CDR1 LNHDA and CDR2 SQIVND (reference sequence). Trimming pared 4 bases from V and 8 bases from J, leaving 21 bases between.

The rearrangement links TRBV11-2 to TRBJ2-5, with D perhaps TRBD2 (5 bases). There are 15 residues in the CDR3. Deletions cut 5 bases from V and 3 bases from J, with 16 bases between. Germline V gives CDR1 SGHAT, CDR2 FQNNGV. The CDR3 coding sequence is TGTGCCAGCAGCCTCGGGGTAGCGAGAAAAGAGACCCAGTACTTC. It codes for CASSLGVARKETQYF. Filled out from reference TRBV11-2 and TRBJ2-5, the complete variable domain reads EAGVAQSPRYKIIEKRQSVAFWCNPISGHATLYWYQQILGQGPKLLIQFQNNGVVDDSQLPKDRFSAERLKGVDSTLKIQPAKLEDSAVYLCASSLGVARKETQYFGPGTRLLVL.